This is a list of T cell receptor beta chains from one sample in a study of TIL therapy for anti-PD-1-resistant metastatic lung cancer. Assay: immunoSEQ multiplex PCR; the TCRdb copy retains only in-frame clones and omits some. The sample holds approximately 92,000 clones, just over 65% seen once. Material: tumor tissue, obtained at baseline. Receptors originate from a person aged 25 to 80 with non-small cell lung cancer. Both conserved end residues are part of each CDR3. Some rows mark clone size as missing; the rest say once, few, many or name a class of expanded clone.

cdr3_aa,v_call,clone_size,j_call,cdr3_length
CASSLGAASSGANVLTF,TRBV27,.,TRBJ2-6,17
CASSLGRRSSYEQYF,TRBV7-2,.,TRBJ2-7,15
CATSRDLGRGPNEQFF,TRBV15,.,TRBJ2-1,16
CASSRDTAQETQYF,TRBV18,.,TRBJ2-5,14
CASSLWGPGGGAGTDTQYF,TRBV28,.,TRBJ2-3,19
CASSLGRRAYEQYF,TRBV7-2,.,TRBJ2-7,14
CASSFYENSGYTF,TRBV7-3,few,TRBJ1-2,13
CARTGDHYEQYF,TRBV21-1,.,TRBJ2-7,12
CSVEEDRVNYGYTF,TRBV29-1,.,TRBJ1-2,14
CAWSHMDRVSRGYTF,TRBV30,.,TRBJ1-2,15
CASSPQPQTAVGYTF,TRBV5-1,few,TRBJ1-2,15
CAWSVEWGRSYEQYF,TRBV30,.,TRBJ2-7,15
CASSKGPLETQYF,TRBV11-3,few,TRBJ2-5,13
CASKGGLEGYTF,TRBV6-5,.,TRBJ1-2,12
CASTPEASGGVAGELFF,TRBV2,.,TRBJ2-2,17
CASSLQAEPQHF,TRBV12-3/TRBV12-4,.,TRBJ1-5,12
CASSYAFNADTQYF,TRBV6-5,.,TRBJ2-3,14
CASSFPGGGGYTF,TRBV12-3/TRBV12-4,.,TRBJ1-2,13
CASSDEGDRGNTGELFF,TRBV7-9,few,TRBJ2-2,17
CASSGGGGNQPQHF,TRBV18,few,TRBJ1-5,14
CASSSQGSTDTQYF,TRBV5-4,.,TRBJ2-3,14
CASSYPGQGTYEQYF,TRBV6-6,.,TRBJ2-7,15
CASSPFGLTVSNQPQHF,TRBV18,.,TRBJ1-5,17
CAITTGFGVVHTF,TRBV10-3,.,TRBJ1-2,13
CASSFGTGDEQFF,TRBV5-6,.,TRBJ2-1,13
CASSFSSGRALEQFF,TRBV5-8,.,TRBJ2-1,15
CASSGKLAGSANTGELFF,TRBV18,few,TRBJ2-2,18
CASSPGSTDTQYF,TRBV7-2,few,TRBJ2-3,13
CATSRGNRGELFF,TRBV15,once,TRBJ2-2,13
CASSQAIAQFQETQYF,TRBV4-1,.,TRBJ2-5,16
CASSLGTSGAEQYF,TRBV13,few,TRBJ2-7,14
CASSSRPQNTEAFF,TRBV7-2,few,TRBJ1-1,14
CASSLGTYTTYEQYF,TRBV28,few,TRBJ2-7,15
CATGTSGLGELFF,TRBV24-1,.,TRBJ2-2,13
CASTGAGNTIYF,TRBV28,.,TRBJ1-3,12
CASINMRENYGYTF,TRBV19,.,TRBJ1-2,14
CASSLWRGGELFF,TRBV28,.,TRBJ2-2,13
CASSPSQAYEQYF,TRBV12-3/TRBV12-4,.,TRBJ2-7,13
CASQDRNNEKLFF,TRBV6-5,once,TRBJ1-4,13
CAGRKGSTGELFF,TRBV6-5,few,TRBJ2-2,13
CASSRPLAGVDIQYF,TRBV3-1/TRBV3-2,.,TRBJ2-4,15
CASSLTSGESYEQYF,TRBV5-1,few,TRBJ2-7,15
CASSGGLWNSPLHF,TRBV25-1,.,TRBJ1-6,14
CASSPLWREVTDTQYF,TRBV7-6,few,TRBJ2-3,16
CAISESTGQLYSNQPQHF,TRBV10-3,.,TRBJ1-5,18
CASSQLDRGGTEAFF,TRBV6-6,.,TRBJ1-1,15